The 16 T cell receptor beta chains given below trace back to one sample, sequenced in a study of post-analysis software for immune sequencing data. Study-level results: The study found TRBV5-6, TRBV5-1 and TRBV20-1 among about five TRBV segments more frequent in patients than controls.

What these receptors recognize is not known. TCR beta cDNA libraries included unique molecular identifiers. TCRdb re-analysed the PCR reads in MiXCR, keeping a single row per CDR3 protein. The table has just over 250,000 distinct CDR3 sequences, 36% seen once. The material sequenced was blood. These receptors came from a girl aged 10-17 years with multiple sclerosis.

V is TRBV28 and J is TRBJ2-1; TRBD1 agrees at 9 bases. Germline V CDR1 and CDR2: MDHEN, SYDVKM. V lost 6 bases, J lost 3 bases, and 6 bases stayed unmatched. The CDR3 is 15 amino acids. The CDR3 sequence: CASSLWDRDYNEQFF. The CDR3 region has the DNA TGTGCCAGCAGCCTTTGGGACAGGGACTACAATGAGCAGTTCTTC. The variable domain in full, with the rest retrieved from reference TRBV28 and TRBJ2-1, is DVKVTQSSRYLVKRTGEKVFLECVQDMDHENMFWYRQDPGLGLRLIYFSYDVKMKEKGDIPEGYSVSREKKERFSLILESASTNQTSMYLCASSLWDRDYNEQFFGPGTRLTVL.

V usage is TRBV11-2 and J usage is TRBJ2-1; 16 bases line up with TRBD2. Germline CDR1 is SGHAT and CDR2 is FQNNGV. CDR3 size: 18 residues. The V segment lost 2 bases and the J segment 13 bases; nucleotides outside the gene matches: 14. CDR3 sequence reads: CASSLRGSGTSGGESQFF. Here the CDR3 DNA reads TGTGCCAGCAGCTTAAGGGGGTCCGGGACTAGCGGGGGGGAGTCTCAGTTCTTC.

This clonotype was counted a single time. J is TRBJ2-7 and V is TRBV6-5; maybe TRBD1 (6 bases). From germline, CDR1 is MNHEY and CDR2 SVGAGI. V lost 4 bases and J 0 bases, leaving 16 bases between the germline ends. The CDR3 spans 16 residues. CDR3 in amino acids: CASSSPGQSSSYEQYF. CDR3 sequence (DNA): TGTGCCAGCAGTTCCCCCGGACAGAGTAGCTCCTACGAGCAGTACTTC.

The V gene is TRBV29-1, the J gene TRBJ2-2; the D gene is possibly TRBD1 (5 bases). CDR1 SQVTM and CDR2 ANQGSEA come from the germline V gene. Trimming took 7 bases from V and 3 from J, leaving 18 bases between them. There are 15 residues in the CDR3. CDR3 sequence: CSAKGNGGYTGELFF. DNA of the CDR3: TGCAGCGCAAAGGGGAACGGCGGCTACACCGGGGAGCTGTTTTTT.

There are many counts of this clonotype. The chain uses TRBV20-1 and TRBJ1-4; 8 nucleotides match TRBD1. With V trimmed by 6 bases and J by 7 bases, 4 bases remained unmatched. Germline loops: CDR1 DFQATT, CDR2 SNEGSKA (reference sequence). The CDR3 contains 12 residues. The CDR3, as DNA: TGCAGTGCCGAGACAGGGGTTGAAAAACTGTTTTTT. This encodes CSAETGVEKLFF.

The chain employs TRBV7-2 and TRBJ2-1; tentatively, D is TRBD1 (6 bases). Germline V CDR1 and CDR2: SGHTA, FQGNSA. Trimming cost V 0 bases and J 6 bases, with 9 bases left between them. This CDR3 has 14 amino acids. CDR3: CASSLAQGFNEQFF. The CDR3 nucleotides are TGTGCCAGCAGCTTAGCACAGGGTTTCAATGAGCAGTTCTTC.

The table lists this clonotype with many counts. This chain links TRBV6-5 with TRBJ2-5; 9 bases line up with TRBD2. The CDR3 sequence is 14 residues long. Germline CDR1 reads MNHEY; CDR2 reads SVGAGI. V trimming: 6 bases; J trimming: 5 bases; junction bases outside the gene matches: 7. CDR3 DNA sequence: TGTGCCAGCAGACTGGGGACTAGCTGGGAGACCCAGTACTTC. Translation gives CASRLGTSWETQYF.

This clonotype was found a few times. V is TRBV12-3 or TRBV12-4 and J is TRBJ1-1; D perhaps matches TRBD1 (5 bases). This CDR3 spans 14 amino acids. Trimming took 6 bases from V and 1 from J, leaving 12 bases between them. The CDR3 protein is CASSHTTANTEAFF. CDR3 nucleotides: TGTGCCAGCAGCCATACGACAGCGAACACTGAAGCTTTCTTT.

In DNA, the CDR3 is TGCGCCAGCAGCCAAGACGTACAGGTCTACGAGCAGTACTTC. This codes for CASSQDVQVYEQYF. This sequence joins TRBV4-3 and TRBJ2-7; TRBD1 might be the D (5 bases). The CDR3 contains 14 residues. Germline loops: CDR1 LGHNA, CDR2 YSLEER. The ends were cut back, 0 bases at V and 3 bases at J, with 9 bases in the middle.

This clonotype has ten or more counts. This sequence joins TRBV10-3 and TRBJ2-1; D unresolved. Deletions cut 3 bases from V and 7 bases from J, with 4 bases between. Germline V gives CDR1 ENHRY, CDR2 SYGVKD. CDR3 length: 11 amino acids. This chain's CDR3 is CAISDSNEQFF. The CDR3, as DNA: TGTGCCATCAGTGACTCTAATGAGCAGTTCTTC.

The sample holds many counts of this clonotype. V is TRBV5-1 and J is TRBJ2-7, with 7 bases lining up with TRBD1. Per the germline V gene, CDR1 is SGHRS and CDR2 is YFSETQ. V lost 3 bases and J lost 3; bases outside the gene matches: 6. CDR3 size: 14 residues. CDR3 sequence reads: CASSSTGVGYEQYF. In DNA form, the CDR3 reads TGCGCCAGCAGCTCCACAGGGGTTGGCTACGAGCAGTACTTC. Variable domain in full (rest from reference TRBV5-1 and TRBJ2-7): KAGVTQTPRYLIKTRGQQVTLSCSPISGHRSVSWYQQTPGQGLQFLFEYFSETQRNKGNFPGRFSGRQFSNSRSEMNVSTLELGDSALYLCASSSTGVGYEQYFGPGTRLTVT.

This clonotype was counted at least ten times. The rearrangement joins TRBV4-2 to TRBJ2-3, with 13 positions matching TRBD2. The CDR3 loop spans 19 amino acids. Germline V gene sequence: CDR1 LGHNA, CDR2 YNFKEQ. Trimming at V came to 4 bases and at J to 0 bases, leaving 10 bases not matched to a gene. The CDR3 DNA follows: TGTGCCAGCAGCCTCAAGTCGACTAGCGGGAGGCATAGCACAGATACGCAGTATTTT. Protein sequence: CASSLKSTSGRHSTDTQYF.

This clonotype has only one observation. CDR3 amino acids: CASSVTTGFNAVGTQYF. CDR3 DNA sequence: TGTGCCAGCAGCGTAACAACAGGGTTTAACGCGGTCGGTACGCAGTATTTT. This sequence joins TRBV9 and TRBJ2-3, with D possibly being TRBD1 (6 bases). The CDR3 is made up of 17 amino acids. V lost 1 base to trimming and J lost 8 bases, with 23 bases between them. Germline CDR1 SGDLS, CDR2 YYNGEE.

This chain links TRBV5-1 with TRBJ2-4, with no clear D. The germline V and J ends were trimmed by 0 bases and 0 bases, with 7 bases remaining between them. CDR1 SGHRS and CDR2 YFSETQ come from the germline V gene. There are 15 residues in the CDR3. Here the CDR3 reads CASSLGNLAKNIQYF. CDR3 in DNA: TGCGCCAGCAGCTTGGGGAACTTAGCCAAAAACATTCAGTACTTC.

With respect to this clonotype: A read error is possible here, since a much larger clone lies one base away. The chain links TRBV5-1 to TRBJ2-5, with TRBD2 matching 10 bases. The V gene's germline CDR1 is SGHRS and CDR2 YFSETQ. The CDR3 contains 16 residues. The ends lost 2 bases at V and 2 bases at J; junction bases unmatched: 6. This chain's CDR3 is CASSFTETSGQETQYF. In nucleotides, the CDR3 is TGCGCCAGCAGCTTCACCGAGACTAGCGGGCAAGAGACCCAGTACTTC.

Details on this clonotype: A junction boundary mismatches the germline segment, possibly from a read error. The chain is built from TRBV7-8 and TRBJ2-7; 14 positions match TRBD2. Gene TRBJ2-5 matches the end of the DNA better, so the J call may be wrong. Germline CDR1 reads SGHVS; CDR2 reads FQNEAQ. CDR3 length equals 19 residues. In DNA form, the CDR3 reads TGTGCCGGCAGCTCCACGACTAGCGGGGGGGAGTTAGTAAAAGAGACCCAGTACTTC. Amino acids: CAGSSTTSGGELVKETQYF.